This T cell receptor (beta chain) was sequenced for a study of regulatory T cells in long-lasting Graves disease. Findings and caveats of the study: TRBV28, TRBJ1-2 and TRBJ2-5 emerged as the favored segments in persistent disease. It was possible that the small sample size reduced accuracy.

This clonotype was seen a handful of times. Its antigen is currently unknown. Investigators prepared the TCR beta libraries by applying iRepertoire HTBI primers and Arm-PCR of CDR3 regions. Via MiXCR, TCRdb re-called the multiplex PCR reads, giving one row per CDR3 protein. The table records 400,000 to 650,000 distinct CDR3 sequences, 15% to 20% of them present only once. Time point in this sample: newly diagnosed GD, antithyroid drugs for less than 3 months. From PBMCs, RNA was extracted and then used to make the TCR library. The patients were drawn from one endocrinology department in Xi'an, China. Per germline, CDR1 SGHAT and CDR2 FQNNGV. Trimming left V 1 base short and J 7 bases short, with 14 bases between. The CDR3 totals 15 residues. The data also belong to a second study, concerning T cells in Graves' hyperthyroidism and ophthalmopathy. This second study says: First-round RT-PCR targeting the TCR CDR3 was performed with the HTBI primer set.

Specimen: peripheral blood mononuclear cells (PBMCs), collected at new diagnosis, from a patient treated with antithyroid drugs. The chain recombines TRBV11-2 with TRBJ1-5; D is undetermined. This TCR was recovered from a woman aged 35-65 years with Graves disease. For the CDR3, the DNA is TGTGCCAGCAGCTTAGGGGGTTCCGAGCAACAGCCCCAGCATTTT. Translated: CASSLGGSEQQPQHF.